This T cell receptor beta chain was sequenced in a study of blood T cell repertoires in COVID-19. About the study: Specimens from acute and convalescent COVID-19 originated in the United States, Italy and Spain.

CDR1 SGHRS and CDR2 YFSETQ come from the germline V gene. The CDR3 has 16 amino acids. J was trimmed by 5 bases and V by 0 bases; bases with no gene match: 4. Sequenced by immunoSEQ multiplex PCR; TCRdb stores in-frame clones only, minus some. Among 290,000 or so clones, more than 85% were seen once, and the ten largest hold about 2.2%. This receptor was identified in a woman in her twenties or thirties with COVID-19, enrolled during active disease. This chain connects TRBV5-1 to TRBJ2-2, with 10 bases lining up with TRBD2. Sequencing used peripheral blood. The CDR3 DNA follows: TGCGCCAGCAGCTTGGATCCTAGCGGGAGTACCGGGGAGCTGTTTTTT. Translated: CASSLDPSGSTGELFF.